This is a list of T cell receptor beta chains from one sample in a study of spatial heterogeneity in lung cancer. From the 5' RACE reads, TCRdb called clonotypes with MiXCR, one entry per CDR3 protein. Among about 94,000 distinct CDR3 sequences listed, just under 20% were seen once. The sample here was PBMCs, taken at follow-up. Receptors were obtained from a male donor with early-stage non-small cell lung cancer. Each CDR3 is given with its conserved first and last residue. The order of the fields is D gene, V gene, clone size, J gene, CDR3 protein, CDR3 DNA. D genes are given only for firm matches. Clone size appears in some rows only: once, few, many, or a class for an expanded clone.

NA	TRBV5-1	few	TRBJ2-5	CASSGVGTTQETQYF	TGCGCCAGCAGCGGGGTAGGGACAACCCAAGAGACCCAGTACTTC
TRBD2	TRBV7-2	few	TRBJ2-4	CASSLAWGGAKNIQYF	TGTGCCAGCAGCTTAGCCTGGGGAGGGGCCAAAAACATTCAGTACTTC
NA	TRBV24-1	many	TRBJ1-1	CATSTGRSVTEAFF	TGTGCCACCAGTACAGGGAGATCAGTCACTGAAGCTTTCTTT
NA	TRBV20-1	NA	TRBJ2-7	CSARSGSYEQYF	TGCAGTGCTAGGAGCGGTTCCTACGAGCAGTACTTC
NA	TRBV25-1	few	TRBJ2-3	CASSELGAGRTDTQYF	TGTGCCAGCAGTGAATTGGGGGCGGGCCGCACAGATACGCAGTATTTT
NA	TRBV19	many	TRBJ2-1	CASSPLLYNEQFF	TGTGCCAGTAGTCCCCTACTCTACAATGAGCAGTTCTTC
TRBD1	TRBV19	few	TRBJ1-6	CATSRTGNSYNSPLHF	TGTGCCACCTCCCGGACAGGCAACTCCTATAATTCACCCCTCCACTTT
TRBD1	TRBV18	few	TRBJ2-7	CASSSGTGPYEQYF	TGTGCCAGCTCATCAGGGACAGGGCCCTACGAGCAGTACTTC
TRBD1	TRBV24-1	few	TRBJ1-2	CATRGQGRDGYTF	TGTGCCACCAGAGGACAGGGGAGGGATGGCTACACCTTC
TRBD1	TRBV5-4	few	TRBJ1-1	CASSLSPTGPNTEAFF	TGTGCCAGCAGCTTGTCCCCGACAGGGCCGAACACTGAAGCTTTCTTT
TRBD1	TRBV13	many	TRBJ2-3	CASSFRDRGADTQYF	TGTGCCAGCAGCTTCCGGGACAGGGGTGCAGATACGCAGTATTTT
TRBD1	TRBV2	NA	TRBJ1-1	CASTPRGTGGVNTEAFF	TGTGCCAGCACCCCCAGGGGGACGGGAGGCGTGAACACTGAAGCTTTCTTT
NA	TRBV7-2	NA	TRBJ2-3	CASSLDPGPTDTQYF	TGTGCCAGCAGCTTAGATCCAGGACCCACAGATACGCAGTATTTT
NA	TRBV20-1	NA	TRBJ2-5	CSAKATQETQYF	TGCAGTGCTAAGGCAACTCAAGAGACCCAGTACTTC